Listed below are T cell receptor beta chains from one sample, sequenced in a study of blood T cell repertoires in COVID-19. Some clones are missing from TCRdb's copy, which holds only in-frame ones; the method was immunoSEQ multiplex PCR. The table includes about 54,000 clones, roughly 87% detected once. Source material: peripheral blood. The origin of the receptors is a man between 45 and 60 years old with active COVID-19. Both conserved end residues are part of each CDR3. Fields, in order: D gene, J gene, clone size, V gene, CDR3 DNA, CDR3 protein. A D gene is named only where the DNA matches it firmly. The listing skips clone size in some rows; elsewhere it reads once, few, many or a size class.

d_call: NA
j_call: TRBJ1-6
clone_size: NA
v_call: TRBV7-3
cdr3_nt: TGTGCCAGCAGTTCCCGGGGTGGGGGCAACTCACCCCTCCACTTT
cdr3_aa: CASSSRGGGNSPLHF

d_call: NA
j_call: TRBJ2-7
clone_size: NA
v_call: TRBV7-9
cdr3_nt: TGTGCCAGCAGCTTAGATGTGGCAGAGGGGCAGTACTTC
cdr3_aa: CASSLDVAEGQYF

d_call: TRBD2
j_call: TRBJ2-5
clone_size: NA
v_call: TRBV11-2
cdr3_nt: TGTGCCAGCAGCCCTGCCTTCTGGGGGGGATCCCAGTACTTC
cdr3_aa: CASSPAFWGGSQYF

d_call: NA
j_call: TRBJ2-1
clone_size: once
v_call: TRBV5-1
cdr3_nt: TGCGCCAGCAGCCCCCAGCGGAGCTCCTACAATGAGCAGTTCTTC
cdr3_aa: CASSPQRSSYNEQFF

d_call: TRBD1
j_call: TRBJ1-4
clone_size: few
v_call: TRBV7-9
cdr3_nt: TGTGCCAGCAGCGCGCGACAGGGAGGCGTTGAAAAACTGTTTTTT
cdr3_aa: CASSARQGGVEKLFF

d_call: TRBD1
j_call: TRBJ1-2
clone_size: NA
v_call: TRBV7-9
cdr3_nt: TGTGCCAGCAGCTTACTACAGGGGGCTGGTGGCTACACCTTC
cdr3_aa: CASSLLQGAGGYTF

d_call: TRBD2
j_call: TRBJ2-5
clone_size: NA
v_call: TRBV6-5
cdr3_nt: TGTGCCAGCACCTCGGGACTAGCGGAGACCCAGTACTTC
cdr3_aa: CASTSGLAETQYF

d_call: TRBD2
j_call: TRBJ2-1
clone_size: NA
v_call: TRBV2
cdr3_nt: TGTGCCAGCAGTGTTACTCGACTAGCGGGCACCAATGAGCAGTTCTTC
cdr3_aa: CASSVTRLAGTNEQFF

d_call: NA
j_call: TRBJ2-7
clone_size: NA
v_call: TRBV28
cdr3_nt: TGTGCCAGCAGGTACGACAGGCTCTCCTACGAGCAGTACTTC
cdr3_aa: CASRYDRLSYEQYF

d_call: NA
j_call: TRBJ2-7
clone_size: NA
v_call: TRBV5-8
cdr3_nt: TGTGCCAGCAGCTTGGATGACAGGCGAACCTACGAGCAGTACTTC
cdr3_aa: CASSLDDRRTYEQYF

d_call: TRBD2
j_call: TRBJ2-1
clone_size: once
v_call: TRBV13
cdr3_nt: TGTGCCAGCAGCTTTCGCGGGGGGGCAGGCAATGAGCAGTTCTTC
cdr3_aa: CASSFRGGAGNEQFF

d_call: TRBD1
j_call: TRBJ2-6
clone_size: few
v_call: TRBV4-1
cdr3_nt: TGCGCCAGCAGCCGACAGGGGGGAGCTGGGGCCAACGTCCTGACTTTC
cdr3_aa: CASSRQGGAGANVLTF

d_call: NA
j_call: TRBJ2-5
clone_size: NA
v_call: TRBV28
cdr3_nt: TGTGCCAGCAGTTTAGGGGGATGGGGGGAACAAGAGACCCAGTACTTC
cdr3_aa: CASSLGGWGEQETQYF

d_call: TRBD1
j_call: TRBJ2-7
clone_size: NA
v_call: TRBV15
cdr3_nt: TGTGCCACCAGCAGAGTTTTTACAGGGGAACACGAGCAGTACTTC
cdr3_aa: CATSRVFTGEHEQYF

d_call: NA
j_call: TRBJ2-3
clone_size: NA
v_call: TRBV29-1
cdr3_nt: TGCAGCGTTGATCACGGCGGGAGCACAGATACGCAGTATTTT
cdr3_aa: CSVDHGGSTDTQYF

d_call: TRBD2
j_call: TRBJ2-5
clone_size: NA
v_call: TRBV2
cdr3_nt: TGTGCCAGCAGTGAGGAAAGCGGGGGACAAGAGACCCAGTACTTC
cdr3_aa: CASSEESGGQETQYF

d_call: TRBD2
j_call: TRBJ2-1
clone_size: NA
v_call: TRBV11-3
cdr3_nt: TGTGCCAGCAGCTCAAGAGGTGGACTAGCGGGAGAGGGGGGGTACAATGAGCAGTTCTTC
cdr3_aa: CASSSRGGLAGEGGYNEQFF

d_call: NA
j_call: TRBJ1-6
clone_size: NA
v_call: TRBV28
cdr3_nt: TGTGCCAGCAGTTCACTCCGCGGCGCTGATAATTCACCCCTCCACTTT
cdr3_aa: CASSSLRGADNSPLHF

d_call: TRBD1
j_call: TRBJ2-5
clone_size: NA
v_call: TRBV6-5
cdr3_nt: TGTGCCAGCAGTTCCGACAGGGGGAGAGGAGAGACCCAGTACTTC
cdr3_aa: CASSSDRGRGETQYF

d_call: TRBD1
j_call: TRBJ1-4
clone_size: NA
v_call: TRBV28
cdr3_nt: TGTGCCAGCAGTTCCCGAGGGGGCGGAACAACTAATGAAAAACTGTTTTTT
cdr3_aa: CASSSRGGGTTNEKLFF

d_call: NA
j_call: TRBJ2-4
clone_size: NA
v_call: TRBV6-5
cdr3_nt: TGTGCCAGCACACTCGTACAGGGTGATGAAAACATTCAGTACTTC
cdr3_aa: CASTLVQGDENIQYF

d_call: TRBD2
j_call: TRBJ2-1
clone_size: NA
v_call: TRBV7-9
cdr3_nt: TGTGCCAGCAGCTTAGCCGGGACTAACTACAATGAGCAGTTCTTC
cdr3_aa: CASSLAGTNYNEQFF

d_call: NA
j_call: TRBJ1-1
clone_size: few
v_call: TRBV9
cdr3_nt: TGTGCCAGCAGCGTAGGCCCAGGGTACGGCACTGAAGCTTTCTTT
cdr3_aa: CASSVGPGYGTEAFF

d_call: NA
j_call: TRBJ2-7
clone_size: NA
v_call: TRBV7-7
cdr3_nt: TGTGCCAGCAGCTTAGGACAGCCCTACGAGCAGTACTTC
cdr3_aa: CASSLGQPYEQYF

d_call: TRBD1
j_call: TRBJ1-1
clone_size: NA
v_call: TRBV29-1
cdr3_nt: TGCAGCGGGGACAGGGGAGAAACTGAAGCTTTCTTT
cdr3_aa: CSGDRGETEAFF

d_call: NA
j_call: TRBJ1-2
clone_size: NA
v_call: TRBV28
cdr3_nt: TGTGCCAGTCAGTCTGGGGGCGGGGGCTATGGCTACACCTTC
cdr3_aa: CASQSGGGGYGYTF

d_call: TRBD2
j_call: TRBJ2-2
clone_size: NA
v_call: TRBV5-5
cdr3_nt: TGTGCCAGCAGCTTACTAGCGGGGGTTGGGGAGCTGTTTTTT
cdr3_aa: CASSLLAGVGELFF

d_call: TRBD1
j_call: TRBJ2-3
clone_size: NA
v_call: TRBV19
cdr3_nt: TGTGCCAGTAGTCGACCCGGGACAGGGACAGATACGCAGTATTTT
cdr3_aa: CASSRPGTGTDTQYF